These 17 T cell receptor beta chains share one sample of origin, sequenced in a study of cytotoxic CD8 clonotypes in ibrutinib-treated CLL. Produced via immunoSEQ multiplex PCR; TCRdb's table is partial and in-frame only. The profile shows nearly 300,000 clones, 60% to 80% of them singletons. Sequences were derived from PBMCs, sampled at disease progression, from a patient treated with ibrutinib. The receptors shown here come from a human donor with chronic lymphocytic leukemia.

This rearrangement joins TRBV19 to TRBJ2-2; no clear D. The V gene's germline CDR1 is LNHDA and CDR2 SQIVND (reference sequence). With 5 bases removed from V and 1 base from J, the gap between germline ends came to 5 bases. CDR3 length equals 13 residues. The CDR3 DNA sequence: TGTGCCAGTAGTCCTCTGAACACCGGGGAGCTGTTTTTT. This gives the protein CASSPLNTGELFF.

This chain uses TRBV18 with TRBJ2-7, with D maybe TRBD1 (6 bases). CDR1 and CDR2 (germline): KGHSH, LQKENI. This CDR3 region has 16 residues. V was trimmed by 6 bases and J by 0 bases, leaving 18 bases between them. CDR3 residues: CASSPGAGADSYEQYF. Written as DNA, the CDR3 is TGTGCCAGCTCCCCAGGGGCAGGGGCGGACTCCTACGAGCAGTACTTC.

The chain couples TRBV29-1 to TRBJ2-7; 7 bases are a match to TRBD1. This CDR3 contains 15 residues. The V segment lost 0 bases and the J segment 2 bases; nucleotides outside the gene matches: 7. CDR1 and CDR2 from the germline V gene are SQVTM and ANQGSEA. CDR3 sequence (DNA): TGCAGCGTTGAAGATGGCTGGGGACAGACCTACGAGCAGTACTTC. Protein: CSVEDGWGQTYEQYF.

This clone has only one observation. The chain is built from TRBV2 and TRBJ1-6, with 8 positions matching TRBD1. Germline assignment: CDR1 SNHLY and CDR2 FYNNEI. The length of the CDR3 is 13 residues. The trim removed 9 bases at V and 7 bases at J, leaving 5 bases unmatched. The CDR3 reads CARSTGGNSPLHF. The CDR3 nucleotides are TGTGCCAGATCCACAGGGGGGAATTCACCCCTCCACTTT. Variable domain in full (rest from reference TRBV2 and TRBJ1-6): EPEVTQTPSHQVTQMGQEVILRCVPISNHLYFYWYRQILGQKVEFLVSFYNNEISEKSEIFDDQFSVERPDGSNFTLKIRSTKLEDSAMYFCARSTGGNSPLHFGNGTRLTVT.

The rearrangement joins TRBV7-2 to TRBJ1-2; perhaps TRBD1 as D (5 bases). From germline, CDR1 is SGHTA and CDR2 FQGNSA. This CDR3 has 15 amino acids. The ends were cut back, 0 bases at V and 2 bases at J, with 10 bases in the middle. CDR3 sequence reads: CASSLAHRDNYGYTF. The CDR3 nucleotides are TGTGCCAGCAGCTTAGCGCATAGGGACAACTATGGCTACACCTTC.

The rearrangement links TRBV7-8 to TRBJ2-7, with 7 bases fitting TRBD1. Germline V gives CDR1 SGHVS, CDR2 FQNEAQ. V trimming: 0 bases; J trimming: 2 bases; junction bases outside the gene matches: 4. The CDR3 length is 15 residues. CDR3: CASSLATGAPYEQYF. The CDR3 DNA reads TGTGCCAGCAGCTTAGCCACAGGGGCCCCCTACGAGCAGTACTTC.

This sequence joins TRBV28 and TRBJ2-7; TRBD1 matches 7 bases. CDR1 and CDR2 (germline): MDHEN, SYDVKM. The CDR3 is 14 residues long. J was trimmed by 6 bases and V by 3 bases; bases with no gene match: 8. CDR3 in amino acids: CASSFAANRGEQYF. The CDR3 nucleotides are TGTGCCAGCAGTTTCGCTGCGAACAGGGGCGAGCAGTACTTC.

The chain joins TRBV28 to TRBJ1-3; unclear D gene. Trimming removed 3 bases at V and 1 base at J, with 1 base between. The CDR3 is 12 amino acids. Germline V gene data show CDR1 as MDHEN and CDR2 as SYDVKM. CDR3 sequence: CASSFSGNTIYF. The CDR3 DNA is TGTGCCAGCAGTTTTTCTGGAAACACCATATATTTT.

This chain links TRBV7-3 with TRBJ2-1, with 10 bases matching TRBD2. V trimming: 6 bases; J trimming: 8 bases; junction bases outside the gene matches: 13. The germline V gene encodes CDR1 SGHTA and CDR2 FQGTGA. The CDR3 is 16 amino acids. DNA of the CDR3: TGTGCCAGCAGTCCCACCTGGGCGAGCGGGAGGGATGAGCAGTTCTTC. Protein sequence: CASSPTWASGRDEQFF.

The rearrangement uses TRBV10-3 and TRBJ2-6, with D unresolved. V lost 7 bases, J lost 0 bases, and 19 bases lay in between. CDR3 length: 18 amino acids. CDR1 and CDR2 (germline): ENHRY, SYGVKD. The CDR3, as DNA: TGTGCCATCAAGACGACCACAAGCAAGACCTCTGGGGCCAACGTCCTGACTTTC. It encodes CAIKTTTSKTSGANVLTF.

This chain uses TRBV29-1 with TRBJ1-1; D is unresolved. The CDR3 contains 17 residues. The germline V gene encodes CDR1 SQVTM and CDR2 ANQGSEA. The germline V and J ends were trimmed by 4 bases and 0 bases, with 21 bases remaining between them. CDR3 protein: CSVVPRTAGSMNTEAFF. The CDR3 region has the DNA TGCAGCGTTGTCCCGCGCACAGCAGGTTCCATGAACACTGAAGCTTTCTTT.

The rearrangement links TRBV28 to TRBJ2-7; 10 positions agree with TRBD2. The CDR3 has 13 amino acids. The V gene end was trimmed by 3 bases and the J gene end by 10 bases; junction bases not matched to a gene: 6. CDR1 is MDHEN, CDR2 SYDVKM, per germline. CDR3 sequence: CASSFGPSGGQYF. The CDR3 DNA reads as TGTGCCAGCAGTTTCGGGCCTAGCGGGGGACAGTACTTC.

The chain links TRBV5-1 to TRBJ2-7; 13 nucleotides match TRBD2. J was trimmed by 2 bases and V by 4 bases; bases with no gene match: 9. Germline V gene data show CDR1 as SGHRS and CDR2 as YFSETQ. This CDR3 has 17 residues. The CDR3 nucleotides are TGCGCCAGCAGCCGGGGACTAGCGGGACTCCCCACCTACGAGCAGTACTTC. Translation: CASSRGLAGLPTYEQYF.

This chain uses TRBV27 with TRBJ2-2; D is unresolved. The CDR3 contains 12 residues. Per the germline V gene, CDR1 is MNHEY and CDR2 is SMNVEV (reference sequence). V was clipped by 6 bases and J by 2 bases, with 4 bases between them. The CDR3 nucleotides are TGTGCCAGCAGGCGCAACACCGGGGAGCTGTTTTTT. Protein: CASRRNTGELFF.

The chain uses TRBV7-2 and TRBJ2-2; 9 bases align to TRBD2. CDR1 SGHTA and CDR2 FQGNSA come from the germline V gene. Trimming cost V 0 bases and J 7 bases; bases outside gene matches: 12. The CDR3 is 18 amino acids. The CDR3 loop is CASSLAVGLAVLSGELFF. Written as DNA, the CDR3 is TGTGCCAGCAGCTTAGCGGTGGGACTAGCCGTTTTAAGCGGGGAGCTGTTTTTT.

The rearrangement links TRBV29-1 to TRBJ2-1; D tentatively reads TRBD1 or TRBD2 (5 bases each). CDR1 is SQVTM, CDR2 ANQGSEA, per germline. The length of the CDR3 is 13 residues. V was clipped by 7 bases and J by 9 bases, with 19 bases between them. Here the CDR3 reads CSASRGLIFEQFF. CDR3 coding DNA: TGCAGCGCCTCACGGGGCCTGATATTTGAGCAGTTCTTC.

This clone was recorded once. This chain links TRBV4-1 with TRBJ2-7; 12 bases are a match to TRBD2. This CDR3 contains 15 residues. Trimming removed 4 bases from V and 5 bases from J; junction bases left unmatched: 6. Germline V gene data show CDR1 as MGHRA and CDR2 as YSYEKL. The CDR3 sequence: CASSLRLAGANEQYF. The CDR3 DNA reads as TGCGCCAGCAGCCTCCGACTAGCGGGGGCCAACGAGCAGTACTTC.